Listed below are T cell receptor beta chains from one sample, sequenced in a study of shared clonotypes between healthy human individuals. TCRdb's table, derived via immunoSEQ multiplex PCR, lists solely in-frame clones and lacks some. The repertoire includes some 1.5 million clones, roughly 96% of them detected once, and approximately 1.2% sits in the top ten. The sequencing sample was made of naive CD4+ T cells sorted from blood. The receptors derive from a young man in good health. CDR3s include the opening cysteine and the closing phenylalanine or tryptophan. A D gene is named only where the DNA matches it firmly. Expanded clones are given a class, and other clones once, few, many or no size at all.

- TRBD1 TRBJ1-1 TRBV19 CASTRQGALTEAFF TGTGCCAGTACTCGACAGGGGGCGCTTACTGAAGCTTTCTTT
- TRBD1 TRBJ2-7 TRBV9 CASSDPRDSYEQYF TGTGCCAGCAGCGACCCCCGGGACAGCTACGAGCAGTACTTC
- TRBD2 TRBJ2-1 TRBV7-8 CASSPRDAGLVHEQFF TGTGCCAGCAGCCCCCGTGATGCGGGACTAGTTCATGAGCAGTTCTTC
- - TRBJ1-4 TRBV19 CASSMGQAEKLFF TGTGCCAGTAGTATGGGGCAGGCCGAAAAACTGTTTTTT
- TRBD2 TRBJ2-3 TRBV9 CASSVVAGAFTDTQYF TGTGCCAGCAGCGTAGTTGCGGGAGCCTTCACAGATACGCAGTATTTT
- - TRBJ1-2 TRBV4-3 CASSQDEAGDNYGYTF TGCGCCAGCAGCCAAGATGAGGCAGGGGATAACTATGGCTACACCTTC
- - TRBJ2-7 TRBV25-1 CASSVQGTEGFKQYF TGTGCCAGCAGTGTACAAGGGACGGAAGGTTTTAAGCAGTACTTC
- TRBD2 TRBJ2-3 TRBV7-2 CASRRDPGLAGPGGTQYF TGTGCCAGCAGACGCGATCCGGGACTAGCGGGGCCGGGAGGTACGCAGTATTTT
- TRBD2 TRBJ2-3 TRBV9 CASSVLASGTDTQYF TGTGCCAGCAGCGTATTGGCTAGCGGGACGGATACGCAGTATTTT
- - TRBJ2-1 TRBV10-3 CAITESSYNEQFF TGTGCCATCACAGAAAGCTCCTACAATGAGCAGTTCTTC
once - TRBJ1-2 TRBV5-4 CASSLRGSHYGYTF TGTGCCAGCAGCTTGAGGGGCAGCCACTATGGCTACACCTTC
- - TRBJ1-1 TRBV28 CASSSRLNTEAFF TGTGCCAGCAGTTCCCGGCTGAACACTGAAGCTTTCTTT
- TRBD2 TRBJ2-7 TRBV19 CASSSGRAGEQYF TGTGCCAGTAGTAGCGGGAGGGCCGGCGAGCAGTACTTC
- - TRBJ2-6 TRBV10-1 CASSESIGANVLTF TGCGCCAGCAGTGAGTCGATTGGGGCCAACGTCCTGACTTTC
- - TRBJ2-1 TRBV11-2 CASSPGGGGYNEQFF TGTGCCAGCAGCCCTGGGGGCGGGGGCTACAATGAGCAGTTCTTC
- - TRBJ2-1 TRBV7-6 CASSLERTTYNEQFF TGTGCCAGCAGCTTAGAACGCACGACCTACAATGAGCAGTTCTTC
- - TRBJ2-1 TRBV20-1 CSASRVGEQFF TGCAGTGCTAGTAGGGTAGGTGAGCAGTTCTTC
- TRBD2 TRBJ2-1 TRBV5-6 CASRLAGFSNEQFF TGTGCCAGCAGGCTAGCGGGATTTTCGAATGAGCAGTTCTTC